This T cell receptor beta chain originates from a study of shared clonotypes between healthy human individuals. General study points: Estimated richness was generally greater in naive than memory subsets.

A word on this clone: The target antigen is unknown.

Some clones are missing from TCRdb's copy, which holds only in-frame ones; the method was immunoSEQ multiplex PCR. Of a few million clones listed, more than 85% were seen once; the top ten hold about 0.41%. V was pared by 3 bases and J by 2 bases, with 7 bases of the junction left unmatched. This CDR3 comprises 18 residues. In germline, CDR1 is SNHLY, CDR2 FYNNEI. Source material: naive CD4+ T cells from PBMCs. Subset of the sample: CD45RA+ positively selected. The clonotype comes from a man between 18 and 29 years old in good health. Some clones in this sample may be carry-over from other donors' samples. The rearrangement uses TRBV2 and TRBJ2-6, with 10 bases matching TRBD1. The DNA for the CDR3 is TGTGCCAGCAGTGACCGGACAGGGGGTTCCCCTGGGGCCAACGTCCTGACTTTC. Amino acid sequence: CASSDRTGGSPGANVLTF.